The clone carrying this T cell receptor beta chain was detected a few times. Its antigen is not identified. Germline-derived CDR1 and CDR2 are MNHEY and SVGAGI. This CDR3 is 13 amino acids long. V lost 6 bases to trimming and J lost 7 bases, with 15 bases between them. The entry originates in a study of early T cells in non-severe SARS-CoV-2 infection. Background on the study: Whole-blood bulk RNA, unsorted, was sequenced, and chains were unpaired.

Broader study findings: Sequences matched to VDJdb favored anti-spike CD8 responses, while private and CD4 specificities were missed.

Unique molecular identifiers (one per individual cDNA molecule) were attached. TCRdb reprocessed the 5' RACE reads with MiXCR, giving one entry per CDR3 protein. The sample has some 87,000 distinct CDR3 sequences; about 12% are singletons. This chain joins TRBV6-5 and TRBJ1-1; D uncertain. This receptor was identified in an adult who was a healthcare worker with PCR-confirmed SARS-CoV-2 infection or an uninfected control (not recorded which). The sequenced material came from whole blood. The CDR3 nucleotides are TGTGCCAGCAGCCCCGTCCTATTTGGTGAAGCTTTCTTT. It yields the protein CASSPVLFGEAFF.